The rows below give T cell receptor beta chains drawn from one sample of a study of blood T cell repertoires in COVID-19. Assay: immunoSEQ multiplex PCR; the TCRdb copy retains only in-frame clones and omits some. The data contain roughly 150,000 clones, over 80% of them seen just once; the ten biggest clones take up roughly 9.2%. Sequenced material: peripheral blood. The receptor source for this set is a woman aged 80 or over with active or convalescent COVID-19. Both conserved end residues are part of each CDR3. Each record gives: V gene, D gene, clone size, J gene, CDR3 DNA, CDR3 protein. D genes are given only for firm matches. Some rows have no size entry. The others give once, few or many, or a class for an expanded clone.

V gene: TRBV18
D gene: -
clone size: -
J gene: TRBJ1-2
CDR3 DNA: TGTGCCAGCTCACCGACAGAAGGGGACTATGGCTACACCTTC
CDR3 protein: CASSPTEGDYGYTF

V gene: TRBV11-2
D gene: TRBD2
clone size: -
J gene: TRBJ2-2
CDR3 DNA: TGTGCCAGCAGCCCCATGAGCGGGGGAACCACCGGGGAGCTGTTTTTT
CDR3 protein: CASSPMSGGTTGELFF

V gene: TRBV29-1
D gene: TRBD1
clone size: few
J gene: TRBJ1-1
CDR3 DNA: TGCAGCGCCGCGACAGGGAGCACTGAAGCTTTCTTT
CDR3 protein: CSAATGSTEAFF

V gene: TRBV11-3
D gene: -
clone size: -
J gene: TRBJ1-1
CDR3 DNA: TGTGCCAGCAGCTTAGTAGGGGGATACGCTGAAGCTTTCTTT
CDR3 protein: CASSLVGGYAEAFF

V gene: TRBV7-2
D gene: TRBD1
clone size: -
J gene: TRBJ1-5
CDR3 DNA: TGTGCCAGCAGCTCACAGGGACAGGGGAGTCAGCCCCAGCATTTT
CDR3 protein: CASSSQGQGSQPQHF

V gene: TRBV29-1
D gene: -
clone size: -
J gene: TRBJ1-2
CDR3 DNA: TGCAGCGTTGAGGGTCGTCGAGGGTTGGGCTATGGCTACACCTTC
CDR3 protein: CSVEGRRGLGYGYTF

V gene: TRBV7-9
D gene: TRBD1
clone size: -
J gene: TRBJ1-6
CDR3 DNA: TGTGCCAGCAGCCCTCAGACAGGGAGGAGGAATTCACCCCTCCACTTT
CDR3 protein: CASSPQTGRRNSPLHF

V gene: TRBV3-1/TRBV3-2
D gene: -
clone size: -
J gene: TRBJ1-2
CDR3 DNA: TGTGCCAGCAGCCAGGGGGCCCGTAACTATGGCTACACCTTC
CDR3 protein: CASSQGARNYGYTF

V gene: TRBV18
D gene: -
clone size: -
J gene: TRBJ1-1
CDR3 DNA: TGTGCCAGCTCACCACCGTCCAGGGGTGAAGCTTTCTTT
CDR3 protein: CASSPPSRGEAFF

V gene: TRBV5-6
D gene: -
clone size: few
J gene: TRBJ1-5
CDR3 DNA: TGTGCCAGCAGCTTCGGCCCGGGGGGGGATCAGCCCCAGCATTTT
CDR3 protein: CASSFGPGGDQPQHF

V gene: TRBV7-7
D gene: TRBD1
clone size: -
J gene: TRBJ1-1
CDR3 DNA: TGTGCTAGCAGCGAACGACAGGGGCACACTGAAGCTTTCTTT
CDR3 protein: CASSERQGHTEAFF

V gene: TRBV7-2
D gene: -
clone size: -
J gene: TRBJ2-2
CDR3 DNA: TGTGCCAGCAGCCCGACAGGAACTACGAACACCGGGGAGCTGTTTTTT
CDR3 protein: CASSPTGTTNTGELFF

V gene: TRBV4-1
D gene: TRBD1
clone size: few
J gene: TRBJ2-1
CDR3 DNA: TGCGCCAGCAGCCGGACAGGGCTAAATGAGCAGTTCTTC
CDR3 protein: CASSRTGLNEQFF

V gene: TRBV5-5
D gene: TRBD1
clone size: once
J gene: TRBJ2-1
CDR3 DNA: TGTGCCAGCAGCGCCTGGACAGGGGGTGGGGAGCAGTTCTTC
CDR3 protein: CASSAWTGGGEQFF

V gene: TRBV7-9
D gene: TRBD2
clone size: -
J gene: TRBJ2-3
CDR3 DNA: TGTGCCAGCAGCCCGCCGGGGGGGCTTACGCAGTATTTT
CDR3 protein: CASSPPGGLTQYF

V gene: TRBV14
D gene: -
clone size: -
J gene: TRBJ2-7
CDR3 DNA: TGTGCCAGCAGCCTTCGAGAGGTGAGCTCCTACGAGCAGTACTTC
CDR3 protein: CASSLREVSSYEQYF

V gene: TRBV19
D gene: TRBD2
clone size: -
J gene: TRBJ2-7
CDR3 DNA: TGTGCCACAAGCGGGGGACTTCCCTACGAGCAGTACTTC
CDR3 protein: CATSGGLPYEQYF

V gene: TRBV12-1
D gene: -
clone size: -
J gene: TRBJ2-4
CDR3 DNA: TGTGCCAGCATCAACAGGGGGCGACTTCATCTAGCCAAAAACATTCAGTACTTC
CDR3 protein: CASINRGRLHLAKNIQYF